This T cell receptor (beta chain) was identified in a study of T cell responses to AZD1222 COVID-19 vaccine. Study results and limitations: Most donors were white British, females outnumbered males, and clonal diversity was possibly underestimated.

Here immunoSEQ multiplex PCR was the method, and the copy in TCRdb shows in-frame clones only, minus some. The data contain around 100,000 clones, around nine tenths of them singletons. This CDR3 comprises 13 residues. This clone showed up just once. Antigen: not known. The junction departs from germline at one end; a sequencing error may be responsible. The V and J genes are TRBV12-3 or TRBV12-4 and TRBJ1-1; D remains unclear. Sequencing used peripheral blood, obtained on day 0 of AZD1222 vaccination. The receptor's source is an adult in good health. CDR3 sequence (DNA): TGTGCCGGCAGTTTACAGAGAAACACTGAAGCTTTCTTT. It is translated as CAGSLQRNTEAFF.